These T cell receptor beta chains were read from a single sample in a study of spatial heterogeneity in lung cancer. TCRdb ran MiXCR on the 5' RACE reads and lists one entry per CDR3 protein. The top ten clones hold 9% to 12% of a sample with 23,000 or so distinct CDR3 sequences, 5% to 7.5% of them seen once. Sequenced here: lung tumor tissue, sampled at surgery. Receptors originate from a male donor with early-stage non-small cell lung cancer. CDR3s include the opening cysteine and the closing phenylalanine or tryptophan. A D gene is named only where the DNA matches it firmly. Expanded clones get a size class; other rows say once, few or many, or leave the size out.

d_gene: .
j_gene: TRBJ2-7
v_gene: TRBV6-5
abundance: many
CDR3nt: TGTGCCAGCAGCCTCGGGGGCCGTAGCGTCTACGAGCAGTACTTC
CDR3aa: CASSLGGRSVYEQYF

d_gene: .
j_gene: TRBJ1-2
v_gene: TRBV5-4
abundance: many
CDR3nt: TGTGCCAGCAGCTTGGGGGGAGCAAACTATGGCTACACCTTC
CDR3aa: CASSLGGANYGYTF

d_gene: TRBD2
j_gene: TRBJ2-1
v_gene: TRBV20-1
abundance: many
CDR3nt: TGCAGTGCTAGGACTGGCGCGGGAGGATACAATGAGCAGTTCTTC
CDR3aa: CSARTGAGGYNEQFF

d_gene: .
j_gene: TRBJ2-3
v_gene: TRBV27
abundance: medium-sized
CDR3nt: TGTGCCAGCAGTTTCGATGTTGGAGATACGCAGTATTTT
CDR3aa: CASSFDVGDTQYF

d_gene: TRBD2
j_gene: TRBJ2-5
v_gene: TRBV28
abundance: few
CDR3nt: TGTGCCAGCAGTTTTGGGGGGGCGGGAGGAGGAGAGACCCAGTACTTC
CDR3aa: CASSFGGAGGGETQYF

d_gene: .
j_gene: TRBJ1-6
v_gene: TRBV27
abundance: many
CDR3nt: TGTGCCAGCAGAAAAAGGGTAGTTAATTCACCCCTCCACTTT
CDR3aa: CASRKRVVNSPLHF

d_gene: TRBD2
j_gene: TRBJ2-3
v_gene: TRBV7-8
abundance: .
CDR3nt: TGTGCCAGCAGCCTTAGCGGGAGGGCCGAAGCAGATACGCAGTATTTT
CDR3aa: CASSLSGRAEADTQYF

d_gene: .
j_gene: TRBJ2-7
v_gene: TRBV27
abundance: .
CDR3nt: TGTGCCAGCCCGAGGGGGGGGAAAACAGGGCACTCCTACGAGCAGTACTTC
CDR3aa: CASPRGGKTGHSYEQYF

d_gene: .
j_gene: TRBJ1-2
v_gene: TRBV12-3/TRBV12-4
abundance: many
CDR3nt: TGTGCCAGCAGTCCACTGAGGGGGGCCGACTATGGCTACACCTTC
CDR3aa: CASSPLRGADYGYTF

d_gene: .
j_gene: TRBJ2-3
v_gene: TRBV29-1
abundance: many
CDR3nt: TGCAGCGTTCCGAGACAGACTACAGATACGCAGTATTTT
CDR3aa: CSVPRQTTDTQYF

d_gene: .
j_gene: TRBJ1-2
v_gene: TRBV6-5
abundance: many
CDR3nt: TGTGCCAGCAGTTACTCGTTCACCGGAAGCTATGGCTACACCTTC
CDR3aa: CASSYSFTGSYGYTF

d_gene: TRBD2
j_gene: TRBJ2-5
v_gene: TRBV4-2
abundance: many
CDR3nt: TGTGCCAGCAGCCACCCTTCAGCGGGGAAAGAGACCCAGTACTTC
CDR3aa: CASSHPSAGKETQYF

d_gene: .
j_gene: TRBJ2-7
v_gene: TRBV5-1
abundance: few
CDR3nt: TGCGCCAGCAGCTTGGAGCGCTACGAGCAGTACTTC
CDR3aa: CASSLERYEQYF

d_gene: TRBD1
j_gene: TRBJ2-3
v_gene: TRBV5-6
abundance: .
CDR3nt: TGTGCCATCGGGGGGACAGGGGGCGCAGATACGCAGTATTTT
CDR3aa: CAIGGTGGADTQYF

d_gene: .
j_gene: TRBJ2-3
v_gene: TRBV10-2
abundance: many
CDR3nt: TGCGCCAGCATGGCCCTAGTCGGTACAGATACGCAGTATTTT
CDR3aa: CASMALVGTDTQYF

d_gene: .
j_gene: TRBJ1-1
v_gene: TRBV7-9
abundance: many
CDR3nt: TGTGCCAGCAGCTTGGGGGACCGACGGGCTTTCTTT
CDR3aa: CASSLGDRRAFF

d_gene: .
j_gene: TRBJ2-5
v_gene: TRBV11-2
abundance: many
CDR3nt: TGTGCCAGCAGCTTAGAACAGGGTGTCTGGGAGACCCAGTACTTC
CDR3aa: CASSLEQGVWETQYF

d_gene: .
j_gene: TRBJ1-5
v_gene: TRBV7-8
abundance: .
CDR3nt: TGTGCCAGCAGCTCCCAGCCGAGGCAGCCCCAGCATTTT
CDR3aa: CASSSQPRQPQHF

d_gene: .
j_gene: TRBJ1-1
v_gene: TRBV27
abundance: medium-sized
CDR3nt: TGTGCCAGCAGTCTCCGGGCCCTTGCCTTGAACACTGAAGCTTTCTTT
CDR3aa: CASSLRALALNTEAFF

d_gene: TRBD1
j_gene: TRBJ1-5
v_gene: TRBV5-6
abundance: many
CDR3nt: TGTGCCAGCAGCCCCCGGGACAGGGGGAGGGATCAGCCCCAGCATTTT
CDR3aa: CASSPRDRGRDQPQHF

d_gene: TRBD2
j_gene: TRBJ2-7
v_gene: TRBV7-9
abundance: many
CDR3nt: TGTGCCAGCAGCTTAGAGACTAGCGGGGTGCGGAGGGAGTACTTC
CDR3aa: CASSLETSGVRREYF

d_gene: TRBD1
j_gene: TRBJ2-1
v_gene: TRBV5-1
abundance: .
CDR3nt: TGCGCCAGCTACGACAGGGGCAGGATCAATGAGCAGTTCTTC
CDR3aa: CASYDRGRINEQFF

d_gene: .
j_gene: TRBJ1-5
v_gene: TRBV28
abundance: many
CDR3nt: TGTGCCAGCAGTTTAGAGTCTTCTAATCAGCCCCAGCATTTT
CDR3aa: CASSLESSNQPQHF

d_gene: .
j_gene: TRBJ1-4
v_gene: TRBV27
abundance: many
CDR3nt: TGTGCCAGCAGTCCACAACCTGGGACTGAAAAACTGTTTTTT
CDR3aa: CASSPQPGTEKLFF

d_gene: .
j_gene: TRBJ2-1
v_gene: TRBV24-1
abundance: few
CDR3nt: TGTGCCACCAGTGCCACTGGACTGCCCGAGGGTAATGAGCAGTTCTTC
CDR3aa: CATSATGLPEGNEQFF

d_gene: .
j_gene: TRBJ2-1
v_gene: TRBV9
abundance: .
CDR3nt: TGTGCCAGCAGCGTAGCGGGTGGTTCGGGAAATGAGCAGTTCTTC
CDR3aa: CASSVAGGSGNEQFF

d_gene: .
j_gene: TRBJ2-3
v_gene: TRBV19
abundance: many
CDR3nt: TGTGCCAGTAGTAGGGGAAGACTCACAGATACGCAGTATTTT
CDR3aa: CASSRGRLTDTQYF

d_gene: .
j_gene: TRBJ2-2
v_gene: TRBV7-9
abundance: few
CDR3nt: TGTGCCAGCAGCCCCCACGACGGGGAGCTGTTTTTT
CDR3aa: CASSPHDGELFF

d_gene: .
j_gene: TRBJ2-2
v_gene: TRBV18
abundance: .
CDR3nt: TGTGCCAGCTCACCCGGAGCCTGGAACACCGGGGAGCTGTTTTTT
CDR3aa: CASSPGAWNTGELFF

d_gene: TRBD2
j_gene: TRBJ2-1
v_gene: TRBV9
abundance: medium-sized
CDR3nt: TGTGCCAGCAGCGTGAGACTAGCGGGGGGGCAAAATGAGCAGTTCTTC
CDR3aa: CASSVRLAGGQNEQFF

d_gene: TRBD2
j_gene: TRBJ2-3
v_gene: TRBV5-4
abundance: many
CDR3nt: TGTGCCAGCAGCTTCGTGTTGACTAGCGGGAGGGATACGCAGTATTTT
CDR3aa: CASSFVLTSGRDTQYF

d_gene: TRBD2
j_gene: TRBJ2-3
v_gene: TRBV19
abundance: many
CDR3nt: TGTGCCAGTAGTGGACTAGCGGGGGGGAATACGCAGTATTTT
CDR3aa: CASSGLAGGNTQYF

d_gene: .
j_gene: TRBJ1-6
v_gene: TRBV28
abundance: many
CDR3nt: TGTGCCTCCCACAAGGCGTCCTATAATTCACCCCTCCACTTT
CDR3aa: CASHKASYNSPLHF

d_gene: TRBD2
j_gene: TRBJ2-3
v_gene: TRBV28
abundance: many
CDR3nt: TGTGCCAGCAGTCCCATTGGGAGCGGGAGGACAGATACGCAGTATTTT
CDR3aa: CASSPIGSGRTDTQYF

d_gene: .
j_gene: TRBJ2-5
v_gene: TRBV29-1
abundance: many
CDR3nt: TGCAGCGGCCGACAGTTGGGAGAGACCCAGTACTTC
CDR3aa: CSGRQLGETQYF

d_gene: .
j_gene: TRBJ1-1
v_gene: TRBV6-2/TRBV6-3
abundance: many
CDR3nt: TGTGCCAGCCGGTCGGCGGACACTGAAGCTTTCTTT
CDR3aa: CASRSADTEAFF

d_gene: TRBD1
j_gene: TRBJ2-5
v_gene: TRBV20-1
abundance: many
CDR3nt: TGCAGTGCTCGAGTAGGGGGCGGAGAGACCCAGTACTTC
CDR3aa: CSARVGGGETQYF

d_gene: .
j_gene: TRBJ2-2
v_gene: TRBV2
abundance: few
CDR3nt: TGTGCCAGCAGTGAAGCGCGAATTATCGGGACCGGGGAGCTGTTTTTT
CDR3aa: CASSEARIIGTGELFF

d_gene: .
j_gene: TRBJ2-5
v_gene: TRBV5-1
abundance: many
CDR3nt: TGCGCCAGCAGCGTAGGACAGCCTCAAGAGACCCAGTACTTC
CDR3aa: CASSVGQPQETQYF

d_gene: .
j_gene: TRBJ2-3
v_gene: TRBV6-5
abundance: .
CDR3nt: TGTGCCAGCAGCCCCACGCAGCCCCGCACAGATACGCAGTATTTT
CDR3aa: CASSPTQPRTDTQYF

d_gene: TRBD1
j_gene: TRBJ2-7
v_gene: TRBV5-1
abundance: many
CDR3nt: TGCGCCAGCAGCTTCTCCGGGACAGGGATCGAGCAGTACTTC
CDR3aa: CASSFSGTGIEQYF

d_gene: .
j_gene: TRBJ2-5
v_gene: TRBV28
abundance: many
CDR3nt: TGTGCCAGCAGTTTACACAGGGAGGGATTGGGGGAGACCCAGTACTTC
CDR3aa: CASSLHREGLGETQYF

d_gene: .
j_gene: TRBJ1-2
v_gene: TRBV11-2
abundance: many
CDR3nt: TGTGCCAGCAGCCCTGGGGCGGTTAACTATGGCTACACCTTC
CDR3aa: CASSPGAVNYGYTF

d_gene: .
j_gene: TRBJ2-3
v_gene: TRBV18
abundance: .
CDR3nt: TGTGCCAGCTCACCCAGCGCTCCACCCTTCTTAGATACGCAGTATTTT
CDR3aa: CASSPSAPPFLDTQYF

d_gene: .
j_gene: TRBJ2-3
v_gene: TRBV20-1
abundance: many
CDR3nt: TGCAGTGCTAGGGGCGGAGATACGCAGTATTTT
CDR3aa: CSARGGDTQYF